The 2 T cell receptor beta chains below were found in one sample sequenced in a study of blood T cell repertoires in COVID-19 (dated by TCRdb to 2020 to 2021). Library method: the immunoSEQ multiplex PCR assay. TCRdb re-hosts the immuneACCESS table, in-frame sequences only. Its copies lack some clones; in the studies checked, an unresolved V gene accounts for under half of them, and the cause for the rest is not known. For this sample there are around 200,000 clones; around 85% appear just once. The ten largest clones add up to around 3.5% of the sample. Source material: PBMCs or T cells enriched from blood (not recorded which). These TCRs come from a woman aged 25 to 45 who had recovered from COVID-19.

The CDR3: CASWSGSGTGELFF. As DNA, the CDR3 is TGTGCCAGCTGGTCGGGGTCGGGAACCGGGGAGCTGTTTTTT. V and J are TRBV9 and TRBJ2-2; tentatively, D is TRBD2 (5 bases). Germline V lookup: CDR1 SGDLS, CDR2 YYNGEE. Trimming left V 7 bases short and J 5 bases short, with 15 bases between. The CDR3 is 14 residues long.

The chain joins TRBV11-3 to TRBJ2-1; tentative D call: TRBD2 (5 bases). V gave up 5 bases and J gave up 4 bases, with 9 bases separating them. Germline loops: CDR1 SGHNT, CDR2 YENEEA. This CDR3 spans 13 amino acids. In DNA, the CDR3 is TGTGCCAGCAGCGAACGGGGTTACAATGAGCAGTTCTTC. Its protein product is CASSERGYNEQFF.